The following is a T cell receptor beta chain sequence with its context. The sample comes from a study of blood T cell repertoires in COVID-19. The method was immunoSEQ multiplex PCR; TCRdb's version includes in-frame clones alone and lacks a portion of them. The repertoire includes about 50,000 clones, 79% of them detected once, and roughly 25% sits in the top ten. This clonotype was sampled from a man between 65 and 85 years old with acute or convalescent COVID-19. The sample taken for sequencing was peripheral blood.

In DNA form, the CDR3 reads TGTGCCAGCAGTTCAGGCAATTCGAATGAAAAACTGTTTTTT. The encoded protein is CASSSGNSNEKLFF. The chain combines TRBV27 with TRBJ1-4; D is uncertain. The V end lost 4 bases, the J end lost 5 bases, and 11 bases lay between the germline ends. This CDR3 contains 14 residues. Germline CDR1 and CDR2: MNHEY and SMNVEV (reference sequence).